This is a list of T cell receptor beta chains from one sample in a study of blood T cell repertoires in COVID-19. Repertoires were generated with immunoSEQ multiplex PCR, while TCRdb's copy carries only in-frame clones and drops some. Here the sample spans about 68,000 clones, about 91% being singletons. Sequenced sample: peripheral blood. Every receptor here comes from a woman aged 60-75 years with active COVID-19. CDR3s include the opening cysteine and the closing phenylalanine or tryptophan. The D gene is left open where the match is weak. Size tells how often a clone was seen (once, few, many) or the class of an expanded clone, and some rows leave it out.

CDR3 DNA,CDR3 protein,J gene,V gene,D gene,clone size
TGTGCCAGCAGTGAAGGCAGGGTGGGCACTGAAGCTTTCTTT,CASSEGRVGTEAFF,TRBJ1-1,TRBV6-4,-,-
TGTGCCAGCAGTGCGTTGGCCGGGGGAGGTCAGCCCCAGCATTTT,CASSALAGGGQPQHF,TRBJ1-5,TRBV28,-,-
TGTGCCACCAGTGATTTTGGAGTAAGTACGCAGTATTTT,CATSDFGVSTQYF,TRBJ2-3,TRBV24-1,-,-
TGTGCCAGCAGCTTGGTAGCAGGGACTGAAGCTTTCTTT,CASSLVAGTEAFF,TRBJ1-1,TRBV5-4,-,once
TGTGCCAGTAGTATTACTCCTAGCGGGAGTATGAATGAGCAGTTCTTC,CASSITPSGSMNEQFF,TRBJ2-1,TRBV19,TRBD2,-
TGTGCCAGCTCACCGGGGGCTCGGAACACTGAAGCTTTCTTT,CASSPGARNTEAFF,TRBJ1-1,TRBV18,-,-
TGCAGTGCTAGTATGTTTGCCCAGCGGGTATCCTACAATGAGCAGTTCTTC,CSASMFAQRVSYNEQFF,TRBJ2-1,TRBV20-1,-,-
TGTGCCAGCAGTGCCTACAGGGGAGGAGAGACCCAGTACTTC,CASSAYRGGETQYF,TRBJ2-5,TRBV27,-,-
TGTGCCAGCAGCAGGGACTACACAGATACGCAGTATTTT,CASSRDYTDTQYF,TRBJ2-3,TRBV6-5,TRBD2,-
TGTGCCAGCTCACCACTCAAAGGGGTACGTCAGTACTTC,CASSPLKGVRQYF,TRBJ2-7,TRBV18,-,-
TGTGCCAGCAGTAAATTAGGGCTGGCGGGGGTGGCTTTCTTT,CASSKLGLAGVAFF,TRBJ1-1,TRBV27,-,-
TGTGCCACCAGTAGTGGAGGCACCCACACTGAAGCTTTCTTT,CATSSGGTHTEAFF,TRBJ1-1,TRBV24-1,-,-
TGTGCCAGCAGTGAACGGGACAGCTACGAGCAGTACTTC,CASSERDSYEQYF,TRBJ2-7,TRBV6-1,TRBD1,-
TGTGCCAGCAGTCTCCGGGTAGGTTCCATGAACACTGAAGCTTTCTTT,CASSLRVGSMNTEAFF,TRBJ1-1,TRBV27,-,few
TGTGCCACCCTAGGGGTATCCTACAATGAGCAGTTCTTC,CATLGVSYNEQFF,TRBJ2-1,TRBV19,-,-
TGTGCCAGCAGCCAAGTAGGGGGGGATACCAACTATGGCTACACCTTC,CASSQVGGDTNYGYTF,TRBJ1-2,TRBV3-1/TRBV3-2,-,-
TGTGCCAGTAGTATTGGGGCTAGCGGAGGTTTCGCGAACACCGGGGAGCTGTTTTTT,CASSIGASGGFANTGELFF,TRBJ2-2,TRBV19,TRBD2,-
TGTGCCAGTAGTATAGCGCGGTTTCGGGCCGGGGAGCTGTTTTTT,CASSIARFRAGELFF,TRBJ2-2,TRBV19,-,-
TGTGCCACCAGCCGAAGGGGACTAGCGATTCAAGAGACCCAGTACTTC,CATSRRGLAIQETQYF,TRBJ2-5,TRBV15,TRBD2,-
TGTGCCAGCAGCCCCAGGGACAGGGGGTACTTTTCTAGTGGCTACACCTTC,CASSPRDRGYFSSGYTF,TRBJ1-2,TRBV5-8,TRBD1,-
TGTGCCAGCAGCTTGGGCTCTATTAATCAGCCCCAGCATTTT,CASSLGSINQPQHF,TRBJ1-5,TRBV5-5,-,-
TGTGCCAGCACGGGAGGGGGCGGCCAGCCCCAGCATTTT,CASTGGGGQPQHF,TRBJ1-5,TRBV6-5,TRBD1,-
TGTGCCAGCAGAGTCGGGTTCGCCGGTTGGCCCCAGCATTTT,CASRVGFAGWPQHF,TRBJ1-5,TRBV6-5,-,-
TGTGCCAGCTCATCGACGCTGGGCAGGGAAGAGACCCAGTACTTC,CASSSTLGREETQYF,TRBJ2-5,TRBV18,-,-
TGTGCCTGGAGGGTTGGGCCTGGTTCTCCCCTCCACTTT,CAWRVGPGSPLHF,TRBJ1-6,TRBV30,-,-
TGCAGCGTTGGTTACAGGGGTGGCACTGAAGCTTTCTTT,CSVGYRGGTEAFF,TRBJ1-1,TRBV29-1,TRBD1,-